This T cell receptor beta chain appears in the sequencing data of a study of T cells in Graves' hyperthyroidism and ophthalmopathy. This clonotype occurred many times. Its antigen is currently unknown. RNA transcripts yielded amplified TCR beta CDR3 regions. When the TCR CDR3 underwent first-round RT-PCR, the HTBI primer set was used. From the multiplex PCR reads, TCRdb called clonotypes with MiXCR, one entry per CDR3 protein. The sample carries hundreds of thousands of distinct CDR3 sequences, 45% recorded once. Study findings and constraints: Most thyroid clonotypes that were expanded above 0.001 also turned up in blood.

Deletions cut 5 bases from V and 1 base from J, with 9 bases between. CDR3 size: 15 residues. Sequencing used peripheral blood or thyroid tissue (not recorded which). This clonotype was obtained from an adult man with Graves' disease, either hyperthyroidism or ophthalmopathy (not recorded which). V is TRBV12-3 or TRBV12-4 and J is TRBJ1-6; D unresolved. The CDR3 DNA sequence: TGTGCCAGCAGTCCCAGCGGATCCTATAATTCACCCCTCCACTTT. It is translated as CASSPSGSYNSPLHF.